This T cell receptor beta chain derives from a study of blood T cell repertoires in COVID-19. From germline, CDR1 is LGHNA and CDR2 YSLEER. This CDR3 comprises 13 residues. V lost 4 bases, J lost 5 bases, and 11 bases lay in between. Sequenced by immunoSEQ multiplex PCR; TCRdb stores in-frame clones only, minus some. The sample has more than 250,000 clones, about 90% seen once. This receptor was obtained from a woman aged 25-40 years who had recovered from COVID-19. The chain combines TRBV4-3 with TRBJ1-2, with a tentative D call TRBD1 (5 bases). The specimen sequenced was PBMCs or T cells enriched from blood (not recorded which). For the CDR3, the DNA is TGCGCCAGCAGCCCGCAGACAGAATATGGCTACACCTTC. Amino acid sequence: CASSPQTEYGYTF.